The 20 T cell receptor beta chains presented below share a single source sample, sequenced in a study of control samples from healthy donors and cancer patients. Only in-frame clones appear in the TCRdb table, and some are missing; sequencing was by immunoSEQ multiplex PCR. This sample has some 140,000 clones; about 94% occur once, and the top ten carry approximately 15%. The sequencing sample was made of PBMCs. Every receptor here comes from a man aged 60 to 75 with colorectal cancer.

The V call is TRBV11-2, the J call TRBJ2-5, with no clear D. V was cut by 6 bases and J by 4 bases, with 6 bases left in between. The V gene's germline CDR1 is SGHAT and CDR2 FQNNGV. The CDR3 is made up of 11 amino acids. The CDR3 loop is CASRGTETQYF. DNA for the CDR3: TGTGCCAGCAGGGGAACAGAGACCCAGTACTTC.

In DNA, the CDR3 is TGTGCCAGCAGCCAAGTCAGTGGACATCGAAAGTTCTTC. Its translation is CASSQVSGHRKFF. This chain uses TRBV14 with TRBJ2-1; D is possibly TRBD1 (5 bases). Trimming cost V 1 base and J 14 bases, with 15 bases left between them. In germline, CDR1 is SGHDN, CDR2 FVKESK. The CDR3 is made up of 13 amino acids.

V is TRBV19 and J is TRBJ1-6; D unresolved. Trimming removed 5 bases from V and 10 bases from J, with 12 bases in between. Germline CDR1 and CDR2: LNHDA and SQIVND (reference sequence). The CDR3 covers 13 residues. CDR3 amino acids: CASSSTRESPLHF. CDR3 DNA: TGTGCCAGTAGTTCTACAAGGGAATCACCCCTCCACTTT.

The rearrangement uses TRBV18 and TRBJ1-2; no firm D call. The germline V gene has CDR1 KGHSH and CDR2 LQKENI. The CDR3 is 16 residues long. V dropped 0 bases and J dropped 8 bases, with 19 bases sitting between them. CDR3 bases: TGTGCCAGCTCACCACCGAAGAGGACCCAGCATAGGGGCTACACCTTC. This sequence encodes CASSPPKRTQHRGYTF.

V is TRBV5-8 and J is TRBJ1-1, with D maybe TRBD1 (6 bases). The CDR3 loop spans 15 amino acids. Per the germline V gene, CDR1 is SGHTS and CDR2 is YDEGEE. V lost 0 bases and J lost 4, with 13 bases in between. The CDR3 loop is CASSLGAGVITEAFF. The CDR3 DNA reads TGTGCCAGCAGCTTGGGAGCAGGGGTAATCACTGAAGCTTTCTTT.

This sequence joins TRBV28 and TRBJ1-1; D remains unclear. The CDR3 is made up of 15 amino acids. The germline V gene encodes CDR1 MDHEN and CDR2 SYDVKM. The V gene lost 2 bases and the J gene lost 5 bases, with 15 bases spanning the gap. In DNA, the CDR3 is TGTGCCAGCAGTTTAAGAGGGCGCGGTTATACTGAAGCTTTCTTT. It is translated as CASSLRGRGYTEAFF.

CDR3 residues: CASSLGPGGGNTIYF. In nucleotides, the CDR3 is TGCGCCAGCAGCTTGGGGCCAGGGGGAGGAAACACCATATATTTT. The gene calls are TRBV5-1 and TRBJ1-3; 7 nucleotides match TRBD1. The V and J ends lost 0 bases and 4 bases, in that order; junction bases with no gene match: 4. The CDR3 loop spans 15 amino acids. Germline loops: CDR1 SGHRS, CDR2 YFSETQ.

This chain connects TRBV7-2 to TRBJ2-5, with D possibly being TRBD2 (6 bases). This CDR3 is built from 15 residues. The germline V and J ends were trimmed by 7 bases and 2 bases, with 17 bases remaining between them. In germline, CDR1 is SGHTA, CDR2 FQGNSA. The CDR3 region has the DNA TGTGCCAGCATCCCGCGGGGCAGTTCTCAAGAGACCCAGTACTTC. As protein: CASIPRGSSQETQYF.

The chain is built from TRBV4-3 and TRBJ2-7; D may be TRBD1 (6 bases). Germline V gene data show CDR1 as LGHNA and CDR2 as YSLEER. The CDR3 extends over 15 amino acids. V was cut by 1 base and J by 0 bases, with 10 bases left in between. In nucleotides, the CDR3 is TGCGCCAGCAGCCAAGGGTACAGGGCCTCCTACGAGCAGTACTTC. It translates to CASSQGYRASYEQYF.

The genes are TRBV6-5 and TRBJ1-2, with TRBD1 identical over 10 bases. Unmatched junction bases numbered 5, after V lost 8 bases and J lost 8 bases. The CDR3 spans 12 residues. CDR1 is MNHEY and CDR2 is SVGAGI in the germline V gene. CDR3 nucleotide sequence: TGTGCCAGCCGGACAGGGGGAGGCGGCTACACCTTC. Translated, it gives CASRTGGGGYTF.

The chain links TRBV3-1 (or the pseudogene TRBV3-2) to TRBJ1-2, with D possibly being TRBD1 (5 bases). With 3 bases removed from V and 3 bases from J, the gap between germline ends came to 14 bases. Germline-derived CDR1 and CDR2 are LGHDT and YNNKEL (reference sequence). CDR3 size: 15 residues. The CDR3 coding sequence is TGTGCCAGCAGCCAGGGGGGTGCCAACTACTATGGCTACACCTTC. Its translation is CASSQGGANYYGYTF.

The rearrangement links TRBV19 to TRBJ2-6, with 7 bases fitting TRBD1. The CDR3 extends over 17 amino acids. Germline V gene sequence: CDR1 LNHDA, CDR2 SQIVND (reference sequence). The junction had 5 bases not matched to a gene; V was cut back by 3 bases and J by 0 bases. CDR3 region: CASSMFRGNSGANVLTF. The CDR3 nucleotides read TGTGCCAGTAGTATGTTCAGGGGGAACTCTGGGGCCAACGTCCTGACTTTC. Filled out from reference TRBV19 and TRBJ2-6, the complete variable domain reads DGGITQSPKYLFRKEGQNVTLSCEQNLNHDAMYWYRQDPGQGLRLIYYSQIVNDFQKGDIAEGYSVSREKKESFPLTVTSAQKNPTAFYLCASSMFRGNSGANVLTFGAGSRLTVL.

This chain uses TRBV4-1 with TRBJ2-5; TRBD1 might be the D (6 bases). CDR1 and CDR2 (germline): MGHRA, YSYEKL. Trimming stripped 0 bases from V and 7 bases from J, with 12 bases between. This CDR3 spans 14 amino acids. In DNA form, the CDR3 reads TGCGCCAGCAGCCAAGACGCACAGGGCGGGACCCAGTACTTC. Protein: CASSQDAQGGTQYF.

This chain joins TRBV24-1 and TRBJ1-1; 7 bases agree with TRBD1. Germline V gene lookup returns CDR1 KGHDR and CDR2 SFDVKD. This CDR3 has 15 residues. J gave up 4 bases and V 4 bases, and 8 bases lay outside the gene matches. CDR3 coding DNA: TGTGCCACCAGTGAGGGCGACAGGGAGGGCACTGAAGCTTTCTTT. This translates into CATSEGDREGTEAFF.

This chain links TRBV30 with TRBJ2-3; D might be TRBD1 (6 bases). From germline, CDR1 is GTSNPN and CDR2 SVGIG (reference sequence). The CDR3 covers 14 residues. The V gene lost 0 bases and the J gene lost 0 bases, with 7 bases spanning the gap. CDR3 coding DNA: TGTGCCTGGAGTGTCGGACAGAGCACAGATACGCAGTATTTT. This sequence encodes CAWSVGQSTDTQYF.

CDR3 sequence reads: CASSPQVGTETQYF. In nucleotides, the CDR3 is TGTGCCAGCTCACCACAAGTAGGGACGGAGACCCAGTACTTC. This chain connects TRBV18 to TRBJ2-5, with D perhaps given as TRBD1 or TRBD2 (5 bases each). Germline-derived CDR1 and CDR2 are KGHSH and LQKENI. The V and J ends lost 1 base and 5 bases respectively, with 11 bases between them. This CDR3 comprises 14 residues.

The V gene is TRBV4-1, the J gene TRBJ1-1, with D perhaps matching TRBD1 (5 bases). The germline V gene encodes CDR1 MGHRA and CDR2 YSYEKL. Deletions cut 2 bases from V and 1 base from J, with 14 bases between. The CDR3 totals 16 residues. In DNA form, the CDR3 reads TGCGCCAGCAGCCAATGGGGCAGATCGCCGAACACTGAAGCTTTCTTT. It yields the protein CASSQWGRSPNTEAFF.

The V gene is TRBV6-5, the J gene TRBJ2-7, with D possibly TRBD2 on 5 matching bases. This CDR3 has 14 amino acids. Germline CDR1 and CDR2: MNHEY and SVGAGI. Trimming stripped 7 bases from V and 3 bases from J, with 16 bases between. The CDR3 nucleotides are TGTGCCAGCAAGGGCCGAGGGCTAGACTACGAGCAGTACTTC. Translating gives CASKGRGLDYEQYF.

The chain couples TRBV7-9 to TRBJ2-5; 11 nucleotides agree with TRBD1. The CDR3 is made up of 15 amino acids. In germline, CDR1 is SEHNR, CDR2 FQNEAQ (reference sequence). The trim removed 5 bases at V and 4 bases at J, leaving 6 bases unmatched. The CDR3 here is CASSPRTGGGETQYF. The CDR3 nucleotides read TGTGCCAGCAGCCCGAGGACAGGGGGCGGAGAGACCCAGTACTTC.

About this clone itself: At one end, the junction sequence differs from germline, possibly due to a read error. The chain couples TRBV6-2 or TRBV6-3 to TRBJ1-1; tentatively, D is TRBD1 (5 bases). There are 15 residues in the CDR3. CDR1 is MNHEY and CDR2 is SVGEGT in the germline V gene. The CDR3 region is CASSYFGTGNSEAFF. CDR3 sequence (DNA): TGTGCCAGCAGTTACTTCGGGACGGGGAACTCTGAAGCTTTCTTT.